Below, one T cell receptor beta chain is given with its context. It was template switching that added a universal primer site, and there were unique molecular identifiers on the cDNA. TCRdb called the 5' RACE reads again in MiXCR, with one record for every CDR3 protein. The data hold about 890,000 distinct CDR3 sequences, with around 12% observed a single time. These data belong to a study of identical twins. The CDR3 totals 16 residues. Germline V gives CDR1 DFQATT, CDR2 SNEGSKA (reference sequence). V trimming: 7 bases; J trimming: 0 bases; junction bases outside the gene matches: 12. These data were also reused for a study on yellow fever vaccine responses in identical twins.

The source is a woman in her late teens or twenties in good health. This chain connects TRBV20-1 to TRBJ2-7, with 10 bases identical to TRBD2. What was sequenced was PBMCs. As DNA, the CDR3 is TGCAGTGTACTTCGGACTAGCGGATCAAGCTCCTACGAGCAGTACTTC. Its translation: CSVLRTSGSSSYEQYF.